Here is one T cell receptor (beta chain) with its context. Each donor was a healthy Caucasian individual from Russia, aged 6 to 90. The CDR3 runs to 17 residues. V was pared by 7 bases and J by 7 bases, with 26 bases between. Per the germline V gene, CDR1 is MNHNS and CDR2 is SASEGT. Combining a sample-barcoded 5' primer with a J-beta primer mix, a second PCR ran for roughly 7 to 12 cycles. One entry per CDR3 protein results from TCRdb running MiXCR on the 5' RACE reads. In the table there are roughly 1.7 million distinct CDR3 sequences, about 31% of which are singletons. The data stem from a study of blood T cells in healthy people across ages.

V is TRBV6-1 and J is TRBJ1-5; D is perhaps TRBD1 (5 bases). The TCR originated in a woman in her twenties or thirties in good health. Sequenced input: blood. The CDR3 loop is CASTIWGTAQEAQPQHF. Here the CDR3 DNA reads TGTGCCAGCACCATTTGGGGCACCGCGCAAGAAGCCCAGCCCCAGCATTTT.